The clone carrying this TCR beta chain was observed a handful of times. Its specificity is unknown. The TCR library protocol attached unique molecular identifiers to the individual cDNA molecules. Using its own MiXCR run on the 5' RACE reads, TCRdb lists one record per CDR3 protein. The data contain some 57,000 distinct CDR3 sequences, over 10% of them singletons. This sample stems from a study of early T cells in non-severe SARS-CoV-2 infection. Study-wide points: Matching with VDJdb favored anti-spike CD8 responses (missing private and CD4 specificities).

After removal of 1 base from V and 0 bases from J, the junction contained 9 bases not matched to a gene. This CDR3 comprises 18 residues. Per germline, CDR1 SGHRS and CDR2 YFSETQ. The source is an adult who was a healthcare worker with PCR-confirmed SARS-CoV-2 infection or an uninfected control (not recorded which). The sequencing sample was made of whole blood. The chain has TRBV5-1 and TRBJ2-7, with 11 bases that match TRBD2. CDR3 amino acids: CASSLLLAGGTNSYEQYF. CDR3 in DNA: TGCGCCAGCAGCTTGCTCCTAGCGGGAGGAACGAACTCCTACGAGCAGTACTTC.